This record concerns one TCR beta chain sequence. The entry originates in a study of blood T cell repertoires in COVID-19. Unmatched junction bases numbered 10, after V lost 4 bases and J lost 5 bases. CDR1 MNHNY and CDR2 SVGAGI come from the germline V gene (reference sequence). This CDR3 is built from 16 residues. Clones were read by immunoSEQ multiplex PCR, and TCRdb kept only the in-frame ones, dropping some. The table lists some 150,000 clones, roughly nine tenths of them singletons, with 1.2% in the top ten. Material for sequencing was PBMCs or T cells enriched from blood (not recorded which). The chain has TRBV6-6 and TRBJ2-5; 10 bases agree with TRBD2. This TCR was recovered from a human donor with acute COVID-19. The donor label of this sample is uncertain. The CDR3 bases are TGTGCCAGCAGTTCGACCACCCGTAGCGGGGGGGAGACCCAGTACTTC. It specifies CASSSTTRSGGETQYF.